The TCR beta chain under discussion was sequenced for a study of T cell clonality in common variable immunodeficiency. Overall study results and limits: Reportedly, TCR beta sequences from common variable immunodeficiency showed fewer deletions and N-nucleotide insertions. CVID patient heterogeneity limited repertoire-clinical complication correlations. CVID subjects shared fewer TCRbeta clones than healthy controls did.

Concerning this clone: The antigen remains undetermined. The read ends 3 residues before the CDR3 terminus; that terminus is restored from the germline J gene.

Sequencing used immunoSEQ multiplex PCR; TCRdb keeps in-frame clones, though not all of them. The sample contains 15,000 to 20,000 clones, none of them singletons. Trimming removed 1 base at V and 3 bases at J, with 9 bases between. Looked up from germline, CDR1 is SEHNR and CDR2 is FQNEAQ (reference sequence). The CDR3 is 14 residues long. The chain uses TRBV7-9 and TRBJ1-1, with D possibly being TRBD1 (5 bases). Sequencing was done on a sample of peripheral blood mononuclear cells. The sequence was obtained from a human donor with common variable immunodeficiency. The sequenced part of the CDR3 DNA is TGTGCCAGCAGCTTAGAGGGGCTATACACTGAA. This translates into CASSLEGLYTE. The whole CDR3 is CASSLEGLYTEAFF.